These 8 T cell receptor beta chains originate from one sample sequenced in a study of CD8+ T cells in alopecia areata listed by TCRdb under 2018. Library preparation was by the immunoSEQ multiplex PCR assay. RNA was extracted from all samples and reverse transcribed into cDNA as template for TCR sequencing. The source is immuneACCESS, and TCRdb retained only in-frame sequences with V and J called. Part of the clones is not carried over; for the studies checked, unresolved V genes explain less than half of this, and the remainder is unexplained. A total of around 210,000 clones appear in this sample, roughly 50% of them only once. Jointly, the top ten make up about 5.3% of the sample. The source material was CD8+ T cells sorted from blood. The receptors shown here come from a human donor in good health.

The chain is built from TRBV9 and TRBJ1-2, with 9 nucleotides matching TRBD1. CDR3 length: 14 amino acids. CDR1 is SGDLS, CDR2 YYNGEE, per germline. The trim removed 4 bases at V and 6 bases at J, leaving 7 bases unmatched. CDR3 DNA sequence: TGTGCCAGCAGCTCGCGGGGACAGGGAAATGGCTACACCTTC. Translation: CASSSRGQGNGYTF.

This clone came up once. This rearrangement joins TRBV6-5 to TRBJ1-1; perhaps TRBD1 as D (5 bases). The CDR3 is 14 residues long. The V and J ends lost 2 bases and 5 bases respectively, with 12 bases between them. CDR1 MNHEY and CDR2 SVGAGI come from the germline V gene. In nucleotides, the CDR3 is TGTGCCAGCAGTTACCCCGGGGGGGGTACTGAAGCTTTCTTT. Its protein product is CASSYPGGGTEAFF.

This clone was found a few times. V is TRBV5-4 and J is TRBJ1-2; D gene unclear. V lost 5 bases and J 5 bases, leaving 10 bases between the germline ends. The CDR3 length is 12 residues. Germline CDR1 and CDR2: SGHNT and YYREEE (reference sequence). For the CDR3, the DNA is TGTGCCAGCAGGGGGTCTGAATATGGCTACACCTTC. This gives the protein CASRGSEYGYTF.

CDR3 DNA sequence: TGCAGCGTTAACAGTGCGGGGGGCCTCCAAGAGACCCAGTACTTC. It translates to CSVNSAGGLQETQYF. The chain joins TRBV29-1 to TRBJ2-5; 8 nucleotides match TRBD2. V gave up 5 bases and J gave up 1 base; unmatched junction bases: 9. CDR3 length equals 15 residues. CDR1 SQVTM and CDR2 ANQGSEA come from the germline V gene.

This clone came up a few times. The chain uses TRBV29-1 and TRBJ2-6; a weak D match, TRBD1 (5 bases). Looked up from germline, CDR1 is SQVTM and CDR2 is ANQGSEA. V lost 3 bases to trimming and J lost 0 bases, with 9 bases between them. This CDR3 spans 15 amino acids. For the CDR3, the DNA is TGCAGCGTTGAGTCAGGGATCTCTGGGGCCAACGTCCTGACTTTC. As protein: CSVESGISGANVLTF.

The chain joins TRBV29-1 to TRBJ1-2; unclear D gene. The CDR3 sequence is 11 residues long. The V gene lost 1 base and the J gene lost 8 bases, with 8 bases spanning the gap. In germline, CDR1 is SQVTM, CDR2 ANQGSEA. The CDR3: CSVEGAGGYTF. CDR3 in DNA: TGCAGCGTTGAAGGGGCCGGGGGCTACACCTTC.

The V gene is TRBV27, the J gene TRBJ1-1; D gene unclear. The germline V gene has CDR1 MNHEY and CDR2 SMNVEV (reference sequence). The V end lost 7 bases, the J end lost 1 base, and 4 bases lay between the germline ends. The CDR3 has 11 amino acids. The CDR3 is CASKGNTEAFF. Here the CDR3 DNA reads TGTGCCAGCAAGGGGAACACTGAAGCTTTCTTT.

The rearrangement joins TRBV10-2 to TRBJ1-2; D is undetermined. Germline-derived CDR1 and CDR2 are WSHSY and SAAADI. The V and J ends lost 7 bases and 6 bases respectively, with 6 bases between them. The CDR3 has 10 residues. The DNA of the CDR3 is TGCGCCAGCAAAGGGAATGGCTACACCTTC. Amino acid sequence: CASKGNGYTF.